The 25 T cell receptor beta chains given below trace back to one sample, sequenced in a study of cytomegalovirus exposure and HLA in healthy donors (dated by TCRdb to the late 2010s). Library construction relied on the immunoSEQ multiplex PCR assay. The multiplex PCR relied on a mix of 60 forward primers for TCR Vbeta segments and 13 reverse primers for TCR Jbeta segments. TCRdb obtained this table from immuneACCESS and retained in-frame rearrangements with V and J assigned. These tables miss some clones; where compared with another copy, unresolved V genes account for less than half of the shortfall, and the remainder is unexplained. Here the sample has about 160,000 clones; over 80% occur a single time. The ten top clones hold approximately 1.5% of the sample. Input material: PBMCs. These receptors originate from a girl aged 10 to 17 in good health and CMV-seropositive.

The J gene is TRBJ2-1, the V gene TRBV7-2, with TRBD2 identical over 10 bases. The CDR3 runs 16 residues. V was clipped by 4 bases and J by 7 bases; unmatched bases: 10. Germline CDR1 and CDR2: SGHTA and FQGNSA. CDR3 amino acids: CASSYQGLARGNEQFF. Here the CDR3 DNA reads TGTGCCAGCAGCTACCAGGGACTAGCGAGAGGTAATGAGCAGTTCTTC.

To note about this clone: The junction departs from germline at one end; a sequencing error may be responsible. This chain connects TRBV7-9 to TRBJ1-2; D is unresolved. The germline CDR1 and CDR2 sequences are SEHNR and FQNEAQ (reference sequence). The CDR3 loop spans 11 amino acids. The DNA for the CDR3 is TGTTCCAGCAGCTCGGACTATGGCTACACCTTC. It codes for CSSSSDYGYTF.

The chain carries TRBV11-2 and TRBJ1-2; 7 nucleotides match TRBD1. CDR3 size: 13 residues. J gave up 8 bases and V 5 bases, and 8 bases lay outside the gene matches. CDR1 is SGHAT, CDR2 FQNNGV, per germline. The CDR3, as DNA: TGTGCCAGCAGCCTGGGACAGTTCGGGGGCTACACCTTC. It translates to CASSLGQFGGYTF.

The chain links TRBV27 to TRBJ2-3; 14 positions agree with TRBD2. This CDR3 spans 18 amino acids. Germline assignment: CDR1 MNHEY and CDR2 SMNVEV (reference sequence). J was trimmed by 1 base and V by 5 bases; bases with no gene match: 8. CDR3 nucleotides: TGTGCCAGCAGTCCCGGGACTAGCGGGAGCCTGGGCACAGATACGCAGTATTTT. Translating gives CASSPGTSGSLGTDTQYF.

V is TRBV13 and J is TRBJ1-5; D is perhaps TRBD1 (5 bases). Germline V lookup: CDR1 PRHDT, CDR2 FYEKMQ (reference sequence). The CDR3 extends over 14 amino acids. Trimming stripped 2 bases from V and 4 bases from J, with 9 bases between. In nucleotides, the CDR3 is TGTGCCAGCAGCTTACGGGGGATTAATCAGCCCCAGCATTTT. Its translation: CASSLRGINQPQHF.

V and J are TRBV6-5 and TRBJ1-1; TRBD1 matches 7 bases. CDR3 length: 14 residues. Trimming at V came to 6 bases and at J to 1 base, leaving 5 bases not matched to a gene. Per the germline V gene, CDR1 is MNHEY and CDR2 is SVGAGI. CDR3 nucleotides: TGTGCCAGCAGCAACCGACAGGGGAACACTGAAGCTTTCTTT. It encodes CASSNRQGNTEAFF.

This chain connects TRBV30 to TRBJ1-1; unclear D gene. V was pared by 5 bases and J by 1 base, with 14 bases between. The CDR3 is 14 residues long. Germline V gene lookup returns CDR1 GTSNPN and CDR2 SVGIG (reference sequence). Written as DNA, the CDR3 is TGTGCCTGGCGTCGTCGACTGACGAACACTGAAGCTTTCTTT. Amino acids: CAWRRRLTNTEAFF.

V and J are TRBV10-3 and TRBJ2-2; 10 bases are a match to TRBD1. The CDR3 has 15 residues. With 5 bases clipped from V and 7 bases from J, the junction kept 7 bases outside the gene matches. The germline gives CDR1 ENHRY, CDR2 SYGVKD. The CDR3 loop is CAISLTGGAGGELFF. CDR3 nucleotides: TGTGCCATCAGTCTGACAGGGGGCGCGGGCGGGGAGCTGTTTTTT.

The rearrangement joins TRBV28 to TRBJ2-7, with TRBD2 identical over 7 bases. Germline CDR1 reads MDHEN; CDR2 reads SYDVKM. The CDR3 is 15 residues long. V lost 7 bases to trimming and J lost 1 base; unmatched junction nucleotides: 10. The DNA for the CDR3 is TGTGCCAGCATCCACCCGCGGGGGAGATCCTACGAGCAGTACTTC. Translated, it gives CASIHPRGRSYEQYF.

The V gene is TRBV30, the J gene TRBJ2-7; D is possibly TRBD1 (5 bases). V gave up 2 bases and J gave up 0 bases, with 11 bases separating them. Germline V gene lookup returns CDR1 GTSNPN and CDR2 SVGIG (reference sequence). The CDR3 totals 14 residues. CDR3 in amino acids: CAWSLGAPSYEQYF. CDR3 in DNA: TGTGCCTGGAGTTTAGGGGCCCCCTCCTACGAGCAGTACTTC. Complete variable domain (other parts from reference TRBV30 and TRBJ2-7): SQTIHQWPATLVQPVGSPLSLECTVEGTSNPNLYWYRQAAGRGLQLLFYSVGIGQISSEVPQNLSASRPQDRQFILSSKKLLLSDSGFYLCAWSLGAPSYEQYFGPGTRLTVT.

There are a few counts of this clone. The genes are TRBV2 and TRBJ1-1; TRBD1 matches at 8 bases. Per the germline V gene, CDR1 is SNHLY and CDR2 is FYNNEI. The CDR3 is 14 residues long. V lost 6 bases to trimming and J lost 3 bases; unmatched junction nucleotides: 6. The CDR3 DNA sequence: TGTGCCAGCAGCCGACAGGGGAGGGACACTGAAGCTTTCTTT. Residues: CASSRQGRDTEAFF. Based on the CDR3 plus reference TRBV2 and TRBJ1-1, the full variable domain is EPEVTQTPSHQVTQMGQEVILRCVPISNHLYFYWYRQILGQKVEFLVSFYNNEISEKSEIFDDQFSVERPDGSNFTLKIRSTKLEDSAMYFCASSRQGRDTEAFFGQGTRLTVV.

CDR3 bases: TGCGCCAGCAGCCGCCACAAGGACCAAGGGAGGGAGACCCAGTACTTC. This translates into CASSRHKDQGRETQYF. The genes are TRBV4-1 and TRBJ2-5, with D possibly matching TRBD2 (6 bases). Trimming stripped 4 bases from V and 5 bases from J, with 20 bases between. The germline V gene encodes CDR1 MGHRA and CDR2 YSYEKL. The CDR3 totals 16 residues.

The rearrangement links TRBV30 to TRBJ1-2; 10 nucleotides agree with TRBD1. There are 14 residues in the CDR3. V lost 1 base, J lost 6 bases, and 5 bases stayed unmatched. CDR1 and CDR2 (germline): GTSNPN, SVGIG (reference sequence). CDR3 sequence: CAWSAQGTGDGYTF. For the CDR3, the DNA is TGTGCCTGGAGTGCCCAAGGGACAGGGGATGGCTACACCTTC.

The V call is TRBV4-3, the J call TRBJ2-7, with 8 positions matching TRBD1. The CDR3 consists of 16 residues. J lost 5 bases, V lost 4 bases, and 13 bases had no gene match. Germline V gene lookup returns CDR1 LGHNA and CDR2 YSLEER. The CDR3 bases are TGCGCCAGCAGCCTCAATGACGGACAGGGATATGACGAGCAGTACTTC. Its protein product is CASSLNDGQGYDEQYF.

The chain recombines TRBV18 with TRBJ2-5; TRBD2 matches at 8 bases. The ends lost 1 base at V and 1 base at J; junction bases unmatched: 2. The length of the CDR3 is 15 residues. CDR1 is KGHSH and CDR2 is LQKENI in the germline V gene. The CDR3 DNA follows: TGTGCCAGCTCACCACAGCGGGGGACCCAAGAGACCCAGTACTTC. Translating gives CASSPQRGTQETQYF.

This chain links TRBV7-9 with TRBJ2-7; D ambiguous. Germline values: CDR1 SEHNR, CDR2 FQNEAQ (reference sequence). V was trimmed by 3 bases and J by 6 bases, leaving 6 bases between them. The CDR3 runs 11 residues. CDR3 residues: CASSFGLEQYF. CDR3 coding DNA: TGTGCCAGCAGCTTCGGTCTCGAGCAGTACTTC. The variable domain in full, completed from reference TRBV7-9 and TRBJ2-7, reads DTGVSQNPRHKITKRGQNVTFRCDPISEHNRLYWYRQTLGQGPEFLTYFQNEAQLEKSRLLSDRFSAERPKGSFSTLEIQRTEQGDSAMYLCASSFGLEQYFGPGTRLTVT.

The chain joins TRBV29-1 to TRBJ1-1; D ambiguous. The CDR3 is made up of 11 amino acids. V lost 7 bases to trimming and J lost 6 bases, with 12 bases between them. Germline V CDR1 and CDR2: SQVTM, ANQGSEA. The CDR3 protein is CSGSGPAEAFF. As DNA, the CDR3 is TGCAGCGGTTCAGGTCCGGCTGAAGCTTTCTTT.

This clone was detected many times. The chain employs TRBV28 and TRBJ2-6, with TRBD1 matching over 8 bases. The CDR3 consists of 18 residues. J gave up 0 bases and V 5 bases, and 9 bases lay outside the gene matches. Per the germline V gene, CDR1 is MDHEN and CDR2 is SYDVKM. CDR3 region: CASSTPRGQNSGANVLTF. CDR3 nucleotide sequence: TGTGCCAGCAGTACCCCCAGGGGGCAGAACTCTGGGGCCAACGTCCTGACTTTC.

This clone appeared a few times. This sequence joins TRBV15 and TRBJ1-5; the D gene is possibly TRBD1 (6 bases). Germline CDR1 and CDR2: LNHNV and YYDKDF (reference sequence). The CDR3 loop spans 12 amino acids. V gave up 3 bases and J gave up 9 bases, with 9 bases separating them. The CDR3: CATSRQGTPQHF. For the CDR3, the DNA is TGTGCCACCAGCAGGCAGGGGACGCCCCAGCATTTT.

The rearrangement uses TRBV13 and TRBJ2-3, with unresolved D. Between the trimmed V and J ends, which lost 5 bases and 3 bases, there was a span of 9 bases. This CDR3 has 13 residues. The germline gives CDR1 PRHDT, CDR2 FYEKMQ (reference sequence). CDR3 DNA sequence: TGTGCCAGCAGCCCTAGACTGACAGATACGCAGTATTTT. Amino acid sequence: CASSPRLTDTQYF.

This chain uses TRBV7-9 with TRBJ1-1; no clear D gene. V lost 4 bases and J lost 6, with 24 bases in between. CDR3 length: 17 amino acids. CDR1 SEHNR and CDR2 FQNEAQ come from the germline V gene (reference sequence). The CDR3 sequence: CASSSMGGRRRVPEAFF. The CDR3 coding sequence is TGTGCCAGCAGCTCCATGGGAGGGCGCCGGAGGGTCCCTGAAGCTTTCTTT.

Remarks on this clone: One junction end disagrees with the germline gene, perhaps due to a read error. J is TRBJ2-3 and V is TRBV10-3, with D unresolved. CDR1 and CDR2 (germline): ENHRY, SYGVKD. This CDR3 region has 14 residues. CDR3 amino acids: CAITESKSTDTQYF. The DNA for the CDR3 is TGTGCCATCACTGAGAGCAAAAGCACAGATACGCAGTATTTT.

This chain connects TRBV28 to TRBJ1-1, with D unclear. Trimming shortened V by 3 bases and J by 0 bases, and 8 bases separated the two germline ends. The CDR3 loop spans 14 amino acids. CDR1 MDHEN and CDR2 SYDVKM come from the germline V gene. The DNA of the CDR3 is TGTGCCAGCAGTTTGATCAGGATGAACACTGAAGCTTTCTTT. Amino acids: CASSLIRMNTEAFF. The entire variable domain, with the rest obtained from reference TRBV28 and TRBJ1-1, is as follows: DVKVTQSSRYLVKRTGEKVFLECVQDMDHENMFWYRQDPGLGLRLIYFSYDVKMKEKGDIPEGYSVSREKKERFSLILESASTNQTSMYLCASSLIRMNTEAFFGQGTRLTVV.

This clone was counted between two and nine times. V gene TRBV30 combines with J gene TRBJ1-4; D possibly corresponds to TRBD1 (5 bases). The CDR3 sequence is 13 residues long. Trimming took off 3 bases at V and 6 bases at J, with 11 bases between the two ends. Per germline, CDR1 GTSNPN and CDR2 SVGIG (reference sequence). The DNA for the CDR3 is TGTGCCTGGAGGGGGGGGGAGGATGAAAAACTGTTTTTT. It yields the protein CAWRGGEDEKLFF.

V and J are TRBV6-5 and TRBJ2-1; D uncertain. Germline V lookup: CDR1 MNHEY, CDR2 SVGAGI. The CDR3 consists of 11 residues. V gave up 8 bases and J gave up 4 bases, with 6 bases separating them. The CDR3 region has the DNA TGTGCCAGCCAGAAGTACAATGAGCAGTTCTTC. It is translated as CASQKYNEQFF.